Listed below are T cell receptor beta chains from one sample, sequenced in a study of CD8 T cells in Susac syndrome. Using its own MiXCR run on the immunoSEQ multiplex PCR reads, TCRdb lists one record per CDR3 protein. Found here are about 190,000 distinct CDR3 sequences, approximately 95% of them singletons; the top ten hold approximately 0.16%. The material sequenced was CD8+ T cells from PBMCs. The receptor set was obtained from a human donor with Susac syndrome. Each CDR3 is given with its conserved first and last residue.

j_call	v_call	cdr3_aa
TRBJ2-7	TRBV19	CASSISGGTYEQYF
TRBJ1-2	TRBV7-9	CASSLGQKNGYTF
TRBJ2-6	TRBV9	CASSVAVEDSGANVLTF
TRBJ2-5	TRBV12-3/TRBV12-4	CASSPQGKGQETQYF
TRBJ1-5	TRBV2	CASSDVGSSNQPQHF
TRBJ2-7	TRBV7-9	CASSLTASYEQYF
TRBJ2-1	TRBV7-9	CASSLRLAGVVYEQFF
TRBJ2-3	TRBV13	CASSRLAESTDTQYF
TRBJ2-7	TRBV20-1	CSARSGHAYEQYF
TRBJ2-4	TRBV12-3/TRBV12-4	CASGGAKNIQYF
TRBJ2-7	TRBV27	CASSAQGGPYEQYF